A selection of T cell receptor beta chains follows, all from one sample in a study of blood T cell repertoires in COVID-19. TCRdb keeps only in-frame clones here, not all; method: immunoSEQ multiplex PCR. The sample has approximately 330,000 clones; roughly 89% are singletons. The material sequenced was PBMCs or T cells enriched from blood (not recorded which). These TCRs come from a young woman who had recovered from COVID-19. The CDR3 runs from the conserved cysteine through the conserved F or W. The D gene is left open where the match is weak. Size is stated for part of the rows, as once, few or many counts, or as a class when the clone is expanded.

>TRBJ1-1|TRBV18|15|NA|NA
TGTGCCAGCTCACCGGGGGGAATGGCGAACACTGAAGCTTTCTTT
CASSPGGMANTEAFF
>TRBJ1-1|TRBV2|12|NA|TRBD1
TGTGCCAGCCGCAGGGGGTACACTGAAGCTTTCTTT
CASRRGYTEAFF
>TRBJ2-2|TRBV27|14|NA|NA
TGTGCCAGCAGTCTCCTCGGGACAACCAGGGAGCTGTTTTTT
CASSLLGTTRELFF
>TRBJ2-1|TRBV24-1|15|NA|TRBD1
TGTGCCACCAGTGGAACCGGGACAGGGGACTCTGAGCAGTTCTTC
CATSGTGTGDSEQFF
>TRBJ1-5|TRBV18|15|NA|TRBD1
TGTGCCAGCTCACCGACAGGGGATTTCAATCAGCCCCAGCATTTT
CASSPTGDFNQPQHF
>TRBJ2-7|TRBV27|14|NA|TRBD2
TGTGCCAGCATCCCGCATGCGGGAGCCTACGAGCAGTACTTC
CASIPHAGAYEQYF
>TRBJ1-2|TRBV5-4|13|NA|NA
TGTGCCAGCAGCCCCGGGGGATACTATGGCTACACCTTC
CASSPGGYYGYTF
>TRBJ1-2|TRBV6-5|15|once|NA
TGTGCCAGCAATACGGGAATAGGCGGGCATTATGGCTACACCTTC
CASNTGIGGHYGYTF
>TRBJ2-5|TRBV28|15|NA|NA
TGTGCCAGCAGCCGGGGACGCCGGGGGAGAGAGACCCAGTACTTC
CASSRGRRGRETQYF
>TRBJ2-3|TRBV28|16|NA|NA
TGTGCCAGCAGTTTTGCTTTCGCGGGACGCACAGATACGCAGTATTTT
CASSFAFAGRTDTQYF
>TRBJ2-1|TRBV29-1|16|NA|TRBD2
TGCAGCGTTGGACTAGCGGGAGCGGTGGGCTACAATGAGCAGTTCTTC
CSVGLAGAVGYNEQFF
>TRBJ2-7|TRBV7-2|16|NA|TRBD2
TGTGCCAGCAGCTCACATCGGAGCGGGAGATCTTACGAGCAGTACTTC
CASSSHRSGRSYEQYF
>TRBJ1-2|TRBV9|13|once|NA
TGTGCCAGCAGCGTAGCGTCAGGGGCTGGCTACACCTTC
CASSVASGAGYTF
>TRBJ1-1|TRBV12-3/TRBV12-4|11|NA|NA
TGTGCCAGCAGTTTTCAGGGTGAAGCTTTCTTT
CASSFQGEAFF
>TRBJ2-3|TRBV27|16|NA|TRBD2
TGTGCCAGCAGCGGTCTCACTAGCGGGACGGGAGATACGCAGTATTTT
CASSGLTSGTGDTQYF
>TRBJ2-7|TRBV9|15|NA|NA
TGTGCCAGCAGCCTTGGGGGCGACATCGCCTACGAGCAGTACTTC
CASSLGGDIAYEQYF
>TRBJ1-4|TRBV5-1|16|NA|NA
TGCGCCAGCAGTCAACCCTCAGGGCAGTCTAATGAAAAACTGTTTTTT
CASSQPSGQSNEKLFF
>TRBJ1-2|TRBV19|16|NA|TRBD1
TGTGCGACCCGACCCCCAGACAGGGACCCTCTCTATGGCTACACCTTC
CATRPPDRDPLYGYTF
>TRBJ2-1|TRBV6-6|14|NA|NA
TGTGCCTGGGGCGTCAGGCAGGGCTACAATGAGCAGTTCTTC
CAWGVRQGYNEQFF
>TRBJ2-7|TRBV6-6|13|NA|NA
TGTGCCAGCAGTTACGGGCAGACCTACGAGCAGTACTTC
CASSYGQTYEQYF
>TRBJ1-1|TRBV27|14|NA|NA
TGTGCCAGCAGTTTCATAAAAGGGGTAACTGAAGCTTTCTTT
CASSFIKGVTEAFF
>TRBJ1-5|TRBV19|16|NA|NA
TGTGCCAGTAGTACCGTTCGGGTCAATAGCAATCAGCCCCAGCATTTT
CASSTVRVNSNQPQHF
>TRBJ2-2|TRBV5-1|12|NA|NA
TGCGCCAGCAAACAGTACACCGGGGAGCTGTTTTTT
CASKQYTGELFF
>TRBJ1-6|TRBV7-9|16|NA|TRBD1
TGTGCCAGCAGCTTAGGTGCCGGGACAGCCAATTCACCCCTCCACTTT
CASSLGAGTANSPLHF
>TRBJ2-7|TRBV7-6|16|NA|NA
TGTGCCAGCAGCGTAAGGGCGGGACCCTACGGCTACGAGCAGTACTTC
CASSVRAGPYGYEQYF
>TRBJ2-1|TRBV3-1/TRBV3-2|14|NA|TRBD1
TGTGCCAGCAGCCAAGATCGACAGGGGAATGAGCAGTTCTTC
CASSQDRQGNEQFF
>TRBJ2-1|TRBV27|14|NA|TRBD1
TGTGCCAGCAGCGGGACAGGGGGGCGTGATGAGCAGTTCTTC
CASSGTGGRDEQFF
>TRBJ2-5|TRBV7-9|15|NA|TRBD1
TGTGCCAGCAGCTTAGAGGGGGCTCGGCAAGAGACCCAGTACTTC
CASSLEGARQETQYF
>TRBJ2-7|TRBV28|15|once|TRBD1
TGTGCCAGCAGTTCCTCCCGACAGGGGGCCTACGAGCAGTACTTC
CASSSSRQGAYEQYF
>TRBJ1-2|TRBV18|13|NA|TRBD1
TGTGCCACTAACGACAGGGAGTCAGATGGCTACACCTTC
CATNDRESDGYTF
>TRBJ1-1|TRBV9|15|NA|TRBD1
TGTGCCAGCAGCCCAAGGACAGGGGGAAGGACTGAAGCTTTCTTT
CASSPRTGGRTEAFF
>TRBJ2-1|TRBV4-1|18|NA|TRBD1
TGCGCCAGCAGCCCAGCGCCACAGGGGAACGGGGACTACAATGAGCAGTTCTTC
CASSPAPQGNGDYNEQFF
>TRBJ1-1|TRBV12-3/TRBV12-4|13|once|NA
TGTGCCAGCCAAAAGGCAGGGAACACTGAAGCTTTCTTT
CASQKAGNTEAFF
>TRBJ1-2|TRBV4-2|12|NA|NA
TGTGCCAGCAGCCAAGAACAGTATGGCTACACCTTC
CASSQEQYGYTF
>TRBJ1-2|TRBV6-5|15|NA|TRBD1
TGTGCCAGCAGTTACTCCTTCCGGGACAGGGGTGGCTACACCTTC
CASSYSFRDRGGYTF
>TRBJ2-7|TRBV12-3/TRBV12-4|13|NA|TRBD1
TGTGCCAGCAGTCGGGACAGCCGATACGAGCAGTACTTC
CASSRDSRYEQYF
>TRBJ1-2|TRBV4-3|15|NA|NA
TGCGCCAGCAGCCAAGATTGGGGGGGAGCCTATGGCTACACCTTC
CASSQDWGGAYGYTF
>TRBJ2-5|TRBV29-1|15|once|TRBD2
TGCAGCGTTGACCCGAGACTAGCGGGAGGTGAGACCCAGTACTTC
CSVDPRLAGGETQYF
>TRBJ1-2|TRBV27|13|NA|TRBD1
TGTGCCAGCACCCTGGGACAGGGACATGGCTACACCTTC
CASTLGQGHGYTF
>TRBJ2-3|TRBV18|14|NA|TRBD1
TGTGCCAGCTCACCCCTTGACAGGGCAGATACGCAGTATTTT
CASSPLDRADTQYF
>TRBJ1-1|TRBV19|13|NA|NA
TGTGCCAGTTTACCCTTCAGTGGCCCTGAAGCTTTCTTT
CASLPFSGPEAFF
>TRBJ2-1|TRBV27|15|NA|NA
TGTGCCAGCAGCCTGAGCGCGTCGGGGTACAATGAGCAGTTCTTC
CASSLSASGYNEQFF
>TRBJ2-3|TRBV9|16|NA|NA
TGTGCCAGCAGCGTAGGAGGAGCCGGATATAGGGATACGCAGTATTTT
CASSVGGAGYRDTQYF
>TRBJ1-4|TRBV6-5|14|NA|NA
TGTGCCAGCAGTAGGACACATACTAATGAAAAACTGTTTTTT
CASSRTHTNEKLFF
>TRBJ1-2|TRBV11-2|13|NA|NA
TGTGCCAGCAGCTTACCCGGGGGGCATGGCTACACCTTC
CASSLPGGHGYTF
>TRBJ2-7|TRBV5-6|16|NA|NA
TGTGCCAGCAGCTGGACTCTAGGAGAGCAAGCCTACGAGCAGTACTTC
CASSWTLGEQAYEQYF
>TRBJ2-3|TRBV7-3|15|once|NA
TGTGCCAGCAGCTTAGGAGTCTACCTCACAGATACGCAGTATTTT
CASSLGVYLTDTQYF
>TRBJ2-1|TRBV3-1/TRBV3-2|14|once|NA
TGTGCCAGCAGCCAGACTACTCGCGCGAATGAGCAGTTCTTC
CASSQTTRANEQFF
>TRBJ2-7|TRBV19|16|NA|NA
TGTGCCAGCAAAAAAAACTTTGGGAGACGGACCTACGAGCAGTACTTC
CASKKNFGRRTYEQYF
>TRBJ2-1|TRBV11-2|18|NA|TRBD2
TGTGCCAGCAGCTTAGGTCTAGCGGGAGGGAGCTCCTACAATGAGCAGTTCTTC
CASSLGLAGGSSYNEQFF
>TRBJ1-4|TRBV5-8|17|NA|NA
TGTGCCAGCAGCGGGGGGGACCGACTCACAACTAATGAAAAACTGTTTTTT
CASSGGDRLTTNEKLFF
>TRBJ1-4|TRBV7-2|15|NA|TRBD1
TGTGCCAGCAGTAATTTGGCAGGGGGCCTGGTCCGGCTGTTTTTT
CASSNLAGGLVRLFF
>TRBJ1-4|TRBV30|13|NA|TRBD1
TGTGCCGGAACGGGACAGGTGGATGAAAAACTGTTTTTT
CAGTGQVDEKLFF